This is a list of T cell receptor beta chains from one sample in a study of prognosis after radiotherapy for stage I lung cancer. TCRdb re-analysed the multiplex PCR reads in MiXCR, keeping a single row per CDR3 protein. The sample lists around 56,000 distinct CDR3 sequences, less than 30% occurring once. Sequenced here: PBMCs, sampled before or after stereotactic body radiation therapy (not recorded which). These receptors originate from a donor aged 50 or older with non-small cell lung cancer. Each CDR3 is given with its conserved first and last residue. A D gene is named only where the DNA matches it firmly. The size of a clone is reported for some rows only, either as once, few or many, or as a class for expanded clones.

j_gene | d_gene | len | v_gene | abundance | CDR3aa | CDR3nt
TRBJ1-2 | NA | 15 | TRBV19 | NA | CASSTTTWGLRGYTF | TGTGCCAGTAGTACGACTACTTGGGGCTTACGGGGCTACACCTTC
TRBJ1-6 | TRBD1 | 14 | TRBV5-1 | many | CASSLGDSNSPLHF | TGCGCCAGCAGCTTGGGGGACAGTAATTCACCCCTCCACTTT
TRBJ1-5 | NA | 13 | TRBV19 | many | CASSTGGGQPQHF | TGTGCCAGTAGTACCGGGGGAGGTCAGCCCCAGCATTTT
TRBJ1-1 | NA | 15 | TRBV18 | NA | CASSPPNRPYTEAFF | TGTGCCAGCTCACCACCGAACAGGCCTTACACTGAAGCTTTCTTT
TRBJ2-7 | TRBD1 | 16 | TRBV24-1 | many | CATSESGTGINYEQYF | TGTGCCACCAGTGAATCCGGGACAGGCATCAACTACGAGCAGTACTTC
TRBJ1-1 | NA | 14 | TRBV12-3/TRBV12-4 | many | CASSLANRNTEAFF | TGTGCCAGCAGCCTCGCTAACCGGAACACTGAAGCTTTCTTT
TRBJ2-6 | NA | 15 | TRBV18 | many | CASSPSTIGANVLTF | TGTGCCAGCTCACCGAGCACGATAGGGGCCAACGTCCTGACTTTC
TRBJ2-7 | NA | 14 | TRBV7-9 | many | CASSLNPGSYEQYF | TGTGCCAGCAGCTTAAATCCGGGCTCCTACGAGCAGTACTTC
TRBJ1-1 | NA | 12 | TRBV6-9 | many | CASSSGNTEAFF | TGTGCCAGCAGTTCAGGGAACACTGAAGCTTTCTTT
TRBJ1-6 | NA | 15 | TRBV9 | many | CASSVAGDNNSPLHF | TGTGCCAGCAGCGTAGCCGGGGATAATAATTCACCCCTCCACTTT
TRBJ1-1 | NA | 14 | TRBV12-3/TRBV12-4 | many | CASLGWEGATEAFF | TGTGCCAGCCTTGGGTGGGAGGGCGCGACTGAAGCTTTCTTT
TRBJ2-1 | NA | 16 | TRBV24-1 | NA | CATSGYLEGDYNEQFF | TGTGCCACCAGTGGCTACCTAGAGGGGGACTACAATGAGCAGTTCTTC
TRBJ1-5 | NA | 16 | TRBV15 | many | CATSREVAAAGQPQHF | TGTGCCACCAGCAGAGAAGTCGCGGCAGCGGGTCAGCCCCAGCATTTT
TRBJ2-7 | NA | 16 | TRBV5-5 | NA | CASSLAVGFMTYEQYF | TGTGCCAGCAGCTTGGCCGTCGGGTTCATGACCTACGAGCAGTACTTC
TRBJ1-4 | TRBD1 | 14 | TRBV5-4 | NA | CASSLAGQGRKLFF | TGTGCCAGCAGCTTAGCGGGACAGGGACGGAAACTGTTTTTT
TRBJ2-7 | NA | 14 | TRBV7-9 | many | CASSLQGGSYEQYF | TGTGCCAGCAGCTTACAGGGTGGCTCCTACGAGCAGTACTTC
TRBJ1-5 | NA | 17 | TRBV5-6 | many | CASSLGGSLYSNQPQHF | TGTGCCAGCAGCTTGGGTGGTAGCCTTTATAGCAATCAGCCCCAGCATTTT
TRBJ1-3 | NA | 14 | TRBV6-1 | NA | CASSELVFGNTIYF | TGTGCCAGCAGTGAATTAGTTTTCGGAAACACCATATATTTT
TRBJ2-1 | TRBD2 | 15 | TRBV5-4 | many | CASSWVGGGNYEQFF | TGTGCCAGCAGCTGGGTCGGCGGGGGGAATTATGAGCAGTTCTTC
TRBJ1-5 | TRBD1 | 14 | TRBV12-3/TRBV12-4 | many | CASSGTGSGQPQHF | TGTGCCAGCAGTGGGACAGGGTCCGGTCAGCCCCAGCATTTT
TRBJ1-2 | NA | 13 | TRBV9 | NA | CASSVWDNYGYTF | TGTGCCAGCAGCGTATGGGACAACTATGGCTACACCTTT
TRBJ2-2 | TRBD2 | 14 | TRBV6-2/TRBV6-3 | many | CATRLAGNTGELFF | TGTGCCACCCGACTAGCGGGGAACACCGGGGAGCTGTTTTTT
TRBJ2-1 | TRBD2 | 17 | TRBV12-3/TRBV12-4 | many | CASSVTPTSGGVREQFF | TGTGCCAGCAGTGTAACCCCGACTAGCGGGGGGGTGCGGGAGCAGTTCTTC
TRBJ1-5 | NA | 13 | TRBV28 | many | CASSRDPGQPQHF | TGTGCCAGCAGCCGGGACCCTGGCCAGCCCCAGCATTTT
TRBJ1-2 | NA | 13 | TRBV20-1 | many | CSASGVANYGYTF | TGCAGTGCTAGCGGCGTAGCTAACTATGGCTACACCTTC
TRBJ2-5 | TRBD1 | 20 | TRBV18 | few | CASSLAPPLLTGGAVETQYF | TGTGCCAGCTCACTAGCCCCTCCGCTATTGACAGGGGGCGCTGTAGAGACCCAGTACTTC
TRBJ2-1 | NA | 18 | TRBV5-5 | few | CASSLATGRLSSYNEQFF | TGTGCCAGCAGCTTGGCGACGGGACGGCTGAGCTCCTACAATGAGCAGTTCTTC
TRBJ1-4 | NA | 15 | TRBV4-2 | many | CASSQEVTNPEKLFF | TGTGCCAGCAGCCAAGAGGTAACTAACCCTGAAAAACTGTTTTTT
TRBJ2-5 | TRBD2 | 15 | TRBV12-3/TRBV12-4 | many | CASSFHIAGQETQYF | TGTGCCAGCAGTTTCCACATAGCGGGACAAGAGACCCAGTACTTC
TRBJ1-1 | NA | 13 | TRBV25-1 | many | CASSEQGKTEAFF | TGTGCCAGCAGTGAGCAGGGGAAGACTGAAGCTTTCTTT
TRBJ2-7 | NA | 13 | TRBV24-1 | many | CATSTGHSYEQYF | TGTGCCACCTCCACCGGGCACTCCTACGAGCAGTACTTC
TRBJ1-2 | NA | 17 | TRBV2 | many | CASRTENLLSKNYGYTF | TGTGCCAGCAGAACAGAGAACTTACTTTCGAAGAACTATGGCTACACCTTC
TRBJ2-3 | NA | 15 | TRBV11-3 | many | CASSLGAGSTDTQYF | TGTGCCAGCAGCTTAGGGGCGGGAAGCACAGATACGCAGTATTTT
TRBJ1-2 | NA | 11 | TRBV29-1 | many | CSVEVDYGYTF | TGCAGCGTTGAGGTCGACTATGGCTACACCTTC
TRBJ1-5 | NA | 13 | TRBV6-4 | once | CASTGGGVGAPAF | TGTGCCAGCACTGGGGGAGGGGTCGGGGCCCCAGCATTT
TRBJ1-4 | NA | 16 | TRBV18 | many | CASSPPNRETNEKLFF | TGTGCCAGCTCACCCCCGAACAGGGAAACTAATGAAAAACTGTTTTTT
TRBJ2-7 | TRBD1 | 13 | TRBV10-2 | many | CASARQGYNEQYF | TGCGCCAGCGCCCGACAGGGCTACAACGAGCAGTACTTC
TRBJ2-3 | NA | 13 | TRBV20-1 | many | CSASEPSTDTQYF | TGCAGTGCTAGCGAACCTAGCACAGATACGCAGTATTTT
TRBJ1-3 | NA | 13 | TRBV10-2 | many | CASSRGGGNTIYF | TGCGCCAGCAGTCGGGGCGGGGGAAACACCATATATTTT
TRBJ2-1 | NA | 15 | TRBV5-1 | many | CASSLEGLAPNEQFF | TGCGCCAGCAGCTTGGAAGGGCTAGCTCCTAATGAGCAGTTCTTC
TRBJ1-1 | NA | 14 | TRBV19 | many | CASSISRWDTEAFF | TGTGCCAGTAGTATCTCCAGATGGGACACTGAAGCTTTCTTT
TRBJ1-1 | NA | 15 | TRBV2 | many | CASGLSSGLKAEAFF | TGTGCCAGCGGCCTTTCTTCAGGGCTCAAGGCTGAAGCTTTCTTT
TRBJ2-7 | NA | 14 | TRBV6-1 | NA | CASSKRDMSYEQYF | TGCGCCAGCAGTAAAAGGGACATGAGCTACGAGCAGTACTTC
TRBJ1-4 | NA | 16 | TRBV14 | many | CASSQDLRPGGGKLFF | TGTGCCAGCAGCCAAGATCTAAGGCCGGGGGGCGGCAAACTGTTTTTT
TRBJ2-5 | NA | 13 | TRBV30 | NA | CASRITTQETQYF | TGTGCCTCGAGGATTACCACCCAAGAGACCCAGTACTTC
TRBJ1-2 | NA | 16 | TRBV4-2 | many | CASSLGEGAGGYGYTF | TGTGCCAGCAGCCTAGGGGAGGGCGCGGGGGGCTATGGCTACACCTTC
TRBJ1-5 | NA | 13 | TRBV20-1 | many | CSAGGGSNQPQHF | TGCAGTGCTGGAGGAGGTAGCAATCAGCCCCAGCATTTT
TRBJ1-2 | TRBD1 | 15 | TRBV4-1 | many | CASSQTTGVQYGYTF | TGCGCCAGCAGCCAGACGACAGGGGTACAATATGGCTACACCTTC
TRBJ1-2 | NA | 13 | TRBV5-1 | many | CASSLEWGDGYTF | TGCGCCAGCAGCTTGGAATGGGGTGATGGCTACACCTTC
TRBJ2-2 | NA | 13 | TRBV7-3 | many | CASSLTQLGELFF | TGTGCCAGCAGCTTAACGCAGTTGGGGGAGCTGTTTTTT
TRBJ1-1 | NA | 14 | TRBV5-1 | many | CASSLEYGSTEAFF | TGCGCCAGCAGCTTGGAATATGGAAGCACTGAAGCTTTCTTT
TRBJ2-5 | NA | 15 | TRBV6-5 | many | CASSYSTGREETQYF | TGTGCCAGCAGTTACTCGACGGGCAGAGAAGAGACCCAGTACTTC
TRBJ2-3 | TRBD2 | 14 | TRBV20-1 | many | CSASSGGAGDTQYF | TGCAGTGCCTCTAGCGGGGGGGCGGGTGATACGCAGTATTTT
TRBJ1-1 | NA | 12 | TRBV30 | many | CAWSVAPPEAFF | TGTGCCTGGAGTGTCGCTCCCCCTGAAGCTTTCTTT
TRBJ2-5 | TRBD1 | 13 | TRBV5-1 | many | CASSPGQVETQYF | TGCGCCAGCAGCCCGGGACAGGTTGAGACCCAGTACTTC
TRBJ1-4 | NA | 15 | TRBV3-1 | many | CASSQAGGPNEKLFF | TGTGCCAGCAGCCAAGCGGGGGGACCGAATGAAAAACTGTTTTTT
TRBJ2-2 | TRBD2 | 16 | TRBV4-2 | many | CASSPSGGASTGELFF | TGTGCCAGCAGCCCGAGCGGGGGGGCCTCCACCGGGGAGCTGTTTTTT
TRBJ1-5 | NA | 14 | TRBV25-1 | many | CASRETGSNQPQHF | TGTGCCAGCAGGGAAACAGGGAGCAATCAGCCCCAGCATTTT
TRBJ2-4 | NA | 19 | TRBV18 | NA | CASSPSGQGGRLAKNIQYF | TGTGCCAGCTCACCCTCGGGACAAGGGGGGAGACTAGCCAAAAACATTCAGTACTTC